The clone carrying this T cell receptor (beta chain) has a single count. These data originate in a study of blood T cell repertoires in COVID-19. About the study: T cells, B-cell-depleted T cells, or PBMCs provided the cDNA or gDNA that served as material.

Data came from immunoSEQ multiplex PCR; TCRdb stores just in-frame clones and leaves some out. Of about 72,000 clones in the sample, roughly 85% were seen once. The sequencing input was peripheral blood. The TCR comes from a woman at least 80 years old with acute or convalescent COVID-19.

DNA of the CDR3: TGTGCCAGCACCAGGGAGGTTAGCAATCAGCCCCAGCATTTT. Translating it yields CASTREVSNQPQHF. The V gene is TRBV2, the J gene TRBJ1-5, with D possibly TRBD1 on 5 matching bases. CDR1 is SNHLY and CDR2 is FYNNEI in the germline V gene. The CDR3 sequence is 14 residues long. V lost 7 bases and J lost 0, with 10 bases in between.